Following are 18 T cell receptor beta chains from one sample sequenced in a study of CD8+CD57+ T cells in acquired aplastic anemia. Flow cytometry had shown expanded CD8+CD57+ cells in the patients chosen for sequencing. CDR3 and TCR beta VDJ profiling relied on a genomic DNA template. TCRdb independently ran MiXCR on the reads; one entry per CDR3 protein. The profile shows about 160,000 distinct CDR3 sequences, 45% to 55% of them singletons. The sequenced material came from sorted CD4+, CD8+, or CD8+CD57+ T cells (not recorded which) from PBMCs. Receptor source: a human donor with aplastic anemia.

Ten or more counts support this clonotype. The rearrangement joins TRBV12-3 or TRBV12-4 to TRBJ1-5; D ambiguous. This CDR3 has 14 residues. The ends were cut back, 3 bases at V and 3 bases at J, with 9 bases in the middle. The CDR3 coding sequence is TGTGCCAGCAGTTTCGTAGAATTCAATCAGCCCCAGCATTTT. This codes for CASSFVEFNQPQHF.

The CDR3 coding sequence is TGTGCCAGCAGTGCTAGCGGGAGGGCCGTTGGAGATACGCAGTATTTT. Residues: CASSASGRAVGDTQYF. This chain uses TRBV2 with TRBJ2-3; 12 nucleotides line up with TRBD2. There are 16 residues in the CDR3. Trimming removed 4 bases from V and 5 bases from J; junction bases left unmatched: 7. From germline, CDR1 is SNHLY and CDR2 FYNNEI.

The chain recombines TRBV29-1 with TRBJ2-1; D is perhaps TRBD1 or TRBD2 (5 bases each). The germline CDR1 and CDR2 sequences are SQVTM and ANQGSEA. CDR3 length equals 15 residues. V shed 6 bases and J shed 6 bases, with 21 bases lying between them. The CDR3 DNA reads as TGCAGCGTGACCGGACCGGGACCCAGGATCAATGAGCAGTTCTTC. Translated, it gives CSVTGPGPRINEQFF.

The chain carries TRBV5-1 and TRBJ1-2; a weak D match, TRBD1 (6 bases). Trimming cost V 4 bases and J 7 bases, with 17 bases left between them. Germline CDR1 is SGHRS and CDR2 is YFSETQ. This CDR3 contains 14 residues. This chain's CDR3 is CASSQGHGGSGYTF. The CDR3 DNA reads TGCGCCAGCAGCCAGGGCCACGGGGGCAGTGGCTACACCTTC.

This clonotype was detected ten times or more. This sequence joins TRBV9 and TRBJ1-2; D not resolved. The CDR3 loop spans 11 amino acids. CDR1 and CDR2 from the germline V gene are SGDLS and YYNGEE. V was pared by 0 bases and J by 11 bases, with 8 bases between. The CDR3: CASSVEGGYTF. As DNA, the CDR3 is TGTGCCAGCAGCGTAGAGGGTGGTTACACCTTC.

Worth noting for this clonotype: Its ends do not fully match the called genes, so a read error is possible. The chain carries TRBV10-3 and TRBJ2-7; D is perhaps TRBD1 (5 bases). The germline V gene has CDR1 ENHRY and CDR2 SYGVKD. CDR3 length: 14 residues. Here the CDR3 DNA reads TGTGCCAGCAGTGGCTCGACAGAGGAATACGAGCAGTACTTC. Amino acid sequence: CASSGSTEEYEQYF.

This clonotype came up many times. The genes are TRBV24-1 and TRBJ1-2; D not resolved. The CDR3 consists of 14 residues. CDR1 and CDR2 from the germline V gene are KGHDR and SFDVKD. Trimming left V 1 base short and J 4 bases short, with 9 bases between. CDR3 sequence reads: CATSDLGLPYGYTF. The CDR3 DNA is TGTGCCACCAGTGATTTAGGACTGCCCTATGGCTACACCTTC.

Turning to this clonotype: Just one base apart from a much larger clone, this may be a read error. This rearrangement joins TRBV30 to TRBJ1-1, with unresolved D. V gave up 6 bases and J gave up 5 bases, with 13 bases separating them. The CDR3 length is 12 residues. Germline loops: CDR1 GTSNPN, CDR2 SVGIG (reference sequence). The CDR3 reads CACSQGPTEAFF. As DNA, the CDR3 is TGTGCCTGTAGTCAAGGGCCTACTGAAGCTTTCTTT.

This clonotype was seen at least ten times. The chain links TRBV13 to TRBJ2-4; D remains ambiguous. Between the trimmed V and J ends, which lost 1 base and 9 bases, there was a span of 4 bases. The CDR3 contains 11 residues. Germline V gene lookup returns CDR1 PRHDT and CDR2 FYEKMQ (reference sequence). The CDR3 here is CASSLESIQYF. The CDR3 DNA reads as TGTGCCAGCAGCTTAGAGTCCATTCAGTACTTC.

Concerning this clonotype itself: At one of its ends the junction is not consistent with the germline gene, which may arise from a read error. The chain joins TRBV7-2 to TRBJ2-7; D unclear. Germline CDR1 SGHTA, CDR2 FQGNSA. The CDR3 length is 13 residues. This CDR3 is CVSSVGMSYEQCF. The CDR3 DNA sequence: TGTGTCAGCAGCGTAGGAATGTCCTACGAGCAGTGCTTC.

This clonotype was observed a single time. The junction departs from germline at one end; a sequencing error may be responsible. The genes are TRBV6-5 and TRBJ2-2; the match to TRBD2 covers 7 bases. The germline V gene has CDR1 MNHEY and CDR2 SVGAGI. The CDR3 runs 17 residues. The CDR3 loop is CASGYGVAGPNTGELFF. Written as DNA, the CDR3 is TGTGCCAGCGGTTACGGGGTAGCGGGTCCGAACACCGGGGAGCTGTTTTTT.

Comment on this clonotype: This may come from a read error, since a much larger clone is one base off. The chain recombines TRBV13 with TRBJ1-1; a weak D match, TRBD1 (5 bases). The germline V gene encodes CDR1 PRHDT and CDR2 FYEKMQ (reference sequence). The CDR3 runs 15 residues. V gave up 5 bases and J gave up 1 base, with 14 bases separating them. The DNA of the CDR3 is TGTGCCAGCAGCGGACCAGGGCATCCGAACACTGAAGCTTTCTTT. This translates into CASSGPGHPNTEAFF.

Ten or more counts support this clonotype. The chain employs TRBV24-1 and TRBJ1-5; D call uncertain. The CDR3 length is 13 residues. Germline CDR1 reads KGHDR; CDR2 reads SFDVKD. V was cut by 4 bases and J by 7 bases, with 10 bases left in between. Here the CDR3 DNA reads TGTGCCACCAGTGACTATGACGGACAGCCCCAGCATTTT. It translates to CATSDYDGQPQHF.

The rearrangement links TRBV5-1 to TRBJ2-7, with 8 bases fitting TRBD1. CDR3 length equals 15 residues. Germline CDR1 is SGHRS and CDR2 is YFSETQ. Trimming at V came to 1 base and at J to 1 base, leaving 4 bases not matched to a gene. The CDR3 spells CASSLRDRTSYEQYF. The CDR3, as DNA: TGCGCCAGCAGCTTGAGGGACAGGACGTCCTACGAGCAGTACTTC.

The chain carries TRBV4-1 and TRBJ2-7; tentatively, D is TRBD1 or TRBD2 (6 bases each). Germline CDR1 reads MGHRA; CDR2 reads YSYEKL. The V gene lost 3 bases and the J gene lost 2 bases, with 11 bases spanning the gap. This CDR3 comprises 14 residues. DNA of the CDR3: TGCGCCAGCAGCCAGAGAGGGGGGACCTACGAGCAGTACTTC. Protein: CASSQRGGTYEQYF.

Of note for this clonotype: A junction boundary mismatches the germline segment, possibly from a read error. The CDR3 protein is CASSQARTSFGF. The CDR3 DNA reads as TGTGCCAGCAGCCAGGCCAGGACTAGTTTCGGCTTC. The chain recombines TRBV3-1 with TRBJ2-7; 7 nucleotides line up with TRBD2. Germline V gene data show CDR1 as LGHDT and CDR2 as YNNKEL (reference sequence). The CDR3 length is 12 residues.

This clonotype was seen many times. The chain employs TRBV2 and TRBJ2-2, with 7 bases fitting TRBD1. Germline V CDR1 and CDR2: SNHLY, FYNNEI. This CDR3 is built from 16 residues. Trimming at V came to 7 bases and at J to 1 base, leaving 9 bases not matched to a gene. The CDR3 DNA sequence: TGTGCCAGCATGATGGAAGGACAGGAGAACACCGGGGAGCTGTTTTTT. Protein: CASMMEGQENTGELFF.

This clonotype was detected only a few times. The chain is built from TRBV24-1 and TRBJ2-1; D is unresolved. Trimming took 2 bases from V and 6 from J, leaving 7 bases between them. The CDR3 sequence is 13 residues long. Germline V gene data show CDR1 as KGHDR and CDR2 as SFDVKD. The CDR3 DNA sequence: TGTGCCACCAGTGATTCGGTGCTCAATGAGCAGTTCTTC. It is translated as CATSDSVLNEQFF.